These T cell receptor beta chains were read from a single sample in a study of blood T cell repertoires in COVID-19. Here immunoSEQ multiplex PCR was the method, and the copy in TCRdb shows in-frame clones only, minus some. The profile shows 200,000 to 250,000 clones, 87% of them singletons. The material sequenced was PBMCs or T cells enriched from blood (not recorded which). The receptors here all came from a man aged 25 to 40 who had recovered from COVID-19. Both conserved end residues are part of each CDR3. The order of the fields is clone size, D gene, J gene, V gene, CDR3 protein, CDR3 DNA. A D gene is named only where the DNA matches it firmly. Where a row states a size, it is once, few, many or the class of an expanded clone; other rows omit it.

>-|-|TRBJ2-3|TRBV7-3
CASSLTATAISTDTQYF
TGTGCCAGCAGCTTAACGGCGACAGCTATTAGCACAGATACGCAGTATTTT
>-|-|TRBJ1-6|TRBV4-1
CASSHLGLYNSPLHF
TGCGCCAGCAGCCACCTGGGCCTCTATAATTCACCCCTCCACTTT
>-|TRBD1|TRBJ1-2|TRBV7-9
CASSRISDRINRNYGYTF
TGTGCCAGCAGCCGGATTTCGGACAGGATTAACCGAAACTATGGCTACACCTTC
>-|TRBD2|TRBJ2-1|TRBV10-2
CASSLAGSAYNEQFF
TGCGCCAGCAGTTTAGCGGGGAGTGCCTACAATGAGCAGTTCTTC
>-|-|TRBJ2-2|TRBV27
CASSKQGGTGELFF
TGTGCCAGCAGTAAACAAGGGGGTACCGGGGAGCTGTTTTTT
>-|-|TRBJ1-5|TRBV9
CASSGESRGGGSSNQPQHF
TGTGCCAGCAGCGGGGAATCCCGGGGGGGAGGGAGTAGCAATCAGCCCCAGCATTTT
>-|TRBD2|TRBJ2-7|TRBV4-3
CASSHDSGGSREQYF
TGCGCCAGCAGCCATGATAGCGGGGGGAGTCGCGAGCAGTACTTC
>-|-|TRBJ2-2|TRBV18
CASSPPSADIMNTGELFF
TGTGCCAGCTCCCCCCCCTCCGCCGACATCATGAACACCGGGGAGCTGTTTTTT
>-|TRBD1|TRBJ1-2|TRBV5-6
CASSSGQGMDGYTF
TGTGCCAGCAGCTCGGGACAGGGTATGGATGGCTACACCTTC
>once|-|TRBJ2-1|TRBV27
CASSFVGGSSYNEQFF
TGTGCCAGCAGTTTCGTCGGCGGTAGCTCCTACAATGAGCAGTTCTTC